This TCR beta chain was recorded in a study of spatial heterogeneity in lung cancer. Study overall: Beta-chain sequences were consistently detected more often than alpha-chain sequences. Matched bulk RNA-seq yielded a T cell transcriptional module score. Counts of TCR transcripts in tumor regions correlated strongly with that score.

Germline V lookup: CDR1 MNHNY, CDR2 SVGAGI (reference sequence). The CDR3 is 16 amino acids. Sample time point: sample taken at primary tumor resection. Patients with untreated early-stage non-small cell lung cancer, numbering some 68, were the donors. Unsorted whole RNA from tumor, nontumor lung or frozen PBMC underwent sequencing. TCRdb re-called the 5' RACE reads with MiXCR, one entry per CDR3 protein. This table holds some 7,900 distinct CDR3 sequences, roughly 7% found once. Study observations and caveats: One measure, the expanded intratumoral alpha and beta TCR count, tracked tumor mutation counts.

Relative to its sample, this clonotype is medium-sized. Its specificity is unknown. An end of the junction does not agree with germline; a read error may underlie this. This beta chain is a stray sequence in a library constructed for alpha chains; its clone size is not meaningful. Here the sequenced sample was lung tumor tissue, taken at surgery. This chain links TRBV6-6 with TRBJ2-1; 10 positions agree with TRBD1. This TCR was sampled from a female donor with early-stage non-small cell lung cancer. The CDR3 region is CASSHSGQGAYNEQFF. CDR3 in DNA: TGTGCCAGCAGTCACTCAGGACAGGGGGCCTACAATGAGCAGTTCTTC.